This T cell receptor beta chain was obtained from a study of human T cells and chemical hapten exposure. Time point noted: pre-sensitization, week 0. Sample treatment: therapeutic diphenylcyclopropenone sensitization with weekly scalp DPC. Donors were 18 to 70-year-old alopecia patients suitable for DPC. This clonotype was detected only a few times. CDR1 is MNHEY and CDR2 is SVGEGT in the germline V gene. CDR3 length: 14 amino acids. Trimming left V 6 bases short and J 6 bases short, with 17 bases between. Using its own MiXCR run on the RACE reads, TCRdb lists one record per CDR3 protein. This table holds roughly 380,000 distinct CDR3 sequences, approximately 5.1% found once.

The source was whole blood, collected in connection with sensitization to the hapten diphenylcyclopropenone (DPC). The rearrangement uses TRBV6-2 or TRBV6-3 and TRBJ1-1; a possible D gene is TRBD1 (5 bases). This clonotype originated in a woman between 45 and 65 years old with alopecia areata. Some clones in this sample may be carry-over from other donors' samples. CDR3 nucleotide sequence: TGTGCCAGCAGCAACGGGCTGTTAGGGGCTGAAGCTTTCTTT. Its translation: CASSNGLLGAEAFF.